The table lists the clone carrying this T cell receptor beta chain with many counts. Its matching antigen is unknown. The lymph nodes were axillary draining lymph nodes from breast cancer patients. Germline V gives CDR1 SNHLY, CDR2 FYNNEI. There are 12 residues in the CDR3. V was trimmed by 4 bases and J by 6 bases, leaving 9 bases between them. These data are taken from a study of breast tumors, draining lymph nodes, adjacent tissues. Findings of the study overall: Tumors had less TCR diversity than lymph nodes, more than nontumor tissue. Most tumor T cells seemingly derive from lymph node, then expand in tumor. Data only fit, rather than demonstrated, lymph node origin of most tumor T cells.

TCRdb independently ran MiXCR on the multiplex PCR reads; one entry per CDR3 protein. This table has roughly 260,000 distinct CDR3 sequences, over 30% appearing once. The chain carries TRBV2 and TRBJ2-5; D is unresolved. This clonotype originated in a female donor with breast cancer. Some clones in this sample may be carry-over from other donors' samples. Sequenced material: axillary lymph node tissue. The CDR3 DNA is TGTGCCAGCAGTGGGGCGGTTCAGACCCAGTACTTC. Its protein product is CASSGAVQTQYF. Using reference TRBV2 and TRBJ2-5 for the parts outside the CDR3, the full variable domain is EPEVTQTPSHQVTQMGQEVILRCVPISNHLYFYWYRQILGQKVEFLVSFYNNEISEKSEIFDDQFSVERPDGSNFTLKIRSTKLEDSAMYFCASSGAVQTQYFGPGTRLLVL.